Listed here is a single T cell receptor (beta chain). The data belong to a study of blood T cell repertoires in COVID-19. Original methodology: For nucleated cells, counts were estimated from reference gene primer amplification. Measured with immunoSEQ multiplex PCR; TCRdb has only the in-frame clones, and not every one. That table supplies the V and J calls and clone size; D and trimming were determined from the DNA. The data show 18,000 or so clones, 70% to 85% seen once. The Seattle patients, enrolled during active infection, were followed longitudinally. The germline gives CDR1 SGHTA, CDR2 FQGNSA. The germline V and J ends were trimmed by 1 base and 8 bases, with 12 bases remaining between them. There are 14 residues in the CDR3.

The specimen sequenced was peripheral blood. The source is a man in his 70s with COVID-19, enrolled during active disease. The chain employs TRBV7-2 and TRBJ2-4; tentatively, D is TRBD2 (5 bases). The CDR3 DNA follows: TGTGCCAGCAGCTTAGGACTATCCTCGGACATTCAGTACTTC. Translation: CASSLGLSSDIQYF.